This T cell receptor beta chain was recovered during a study of radiation and T cells in renal cell carcinoma. The CDR3 consists of 14 residues. The germline V and J ends were trimmed by 4 bases and 6 bases, with 12 bases remaining between them. CDR1 is MNHNY, CDR2 SVGAGI, per germline (reference sequence). As to time point: blood 4 weeks post-SBRT, at nephrectomy. Regarding treatment: 15 Gy SBRT to primary tumor, nephrectomy 4 weeks later. TCRdb's table, derived via immunoSEQ multiplex PCR, lists solely in-frame clones and lacks some. Here the sample spans 150,000 to 200,000 clones, about 87% being singletons.

The origin of this receptor is a woman aged 45-59 years with renal cell carcinoma. The chain recombines TRBV6-6 with TRBJ1-4; D is unclear. The sequences come from blood, collected from a patient whose treatment included radiotherapy and nephrectomy. The CDR3 DNA sequence: TGTGCCAGCAGTTCGACACACTCGGATGAAAAACTGTTTTTT. Translated: CASSSTHSDEKLFF.